The next 7 T cell receptor gamma chains were all read from a single sample in a study of intestinal T cells in coeliac disease. Genomic DNA came from ten approximately 5.2-µm formalin-fixed paraffin-embedded scrolls per case. LymphoTrack primers amplified TRG sequences from roughly 210 ng of biopsy DNA. TCRdb re-called the multiplex PCR reads via CATT. The sample has 600 to 900 gamma-chain clones, about 49% seen once. The sequencing sample was made of a duodenal biopsy. Receptors were obtained from a human donor who served as a control with a normal duodenal biopsy, not a healthy volunteer.

This clone was observed a few times. J is TRGJ1 or TRGJ2 and V is TRGV4. The CDR3 runs 13 residues. Germline V lookup: CDR1 EGSTGY, CDR2 YDSYTSSV. V was clipped by 12 bases and J by 4 bases; unmatched bases: 15. The CDR3: CADLGGLYYKKLF. DNA of the CDR3: TGTGCCGACCTGGGGGGGCTGTATTATAAGAAACTCTTT.

The CDR3: CATWGQAKKLF. The CDR3 nucleotides are TGTGCCACCTGGGGACAGGCAAAGAAACTCTTT. The rearrangement uses TRGV5 and TRGJ1 or TRGJ2. The CDR3 consists of 11 residues. V lost 5 bases to trimming and J lost 10 bases; unmatched junction nucleotides: 8. CDR1 and CDR2 from the germline V gene are VINAFY and YDVSNSKD.

Sample share makes this clone large. This sequence joins TRGV9 and TRGJ1 or TRGJ2. V lost 11 bases, J lost 10 bases, and 11 bases stayed unmatched. The V gene's germline CDR1 is GITISATS and CDR2 ISYDGTV (reference sequence). The CDR3 length is 10 residues. For the CDR3, the DNA is TGTGCCTCCCCCAGGGGGAAGAAACTCTTT. This gives the protein CASPRGKKLF.

The chain combines TRGV10 with TRGJ1 or TRGJ2. TRGV10 is flagged as an ORF with uncertain function. The CDR3 length is 14 residues. V shed 8 bases, J shed 1 base, and the junction held 9 bases outside the gene matches. In DNA form, the CDR3 reads TGTGCTGCGTGGGGGACCTTAAATTATTATAAGAAACTCTTT. It encodes CAAWGTLNYYKKLF.

Concerning this clone: A read error may explain this, as a much larger clone is one base away. The same CDR3 is also encoded by other DNA sequences in this sample. The rearrangement uses TRGV10 and TRGJ1 or TRGJ2. TRGV10 is an ORF; its function is uncertain. This CDR3 spans 21 amino acids. The trim removed 8 bases at V and 3 bases at J, leaving 32 bases unmatched. In DNA, the CDR3 is TGTGCTGCGTGGGATTCCACGAGCGTGGTCGAGGCCTACTCTTTTTATTATAAGAAACTCTTT. It specifies CAAWDSTSVVEAYSFYYKKLF.

This chain uses TRGV2 with TRGJ1 or TRGJ2. Germline V gene sequence: CDR1 EGSNGY, CDR2 YDSYNSKV. This CDR3 spans 13 amino acids. With 12 bases clipped from V and 12 bases from J, the junction kept 23 bases outside the gene matches. As DNA, the CDR3 is TGTGCCGACCTGGGACGGGCCGGGGGTCGGAAACTCTTT. Translated, it gives CADLGRAGGRKLF.

This clone was picked up a small number of times. V usage is TRGV8 and J usage is TRGJP2. The V gene's germline CDR1 is VENAVY and CDR2 YDSYNSRV. V shed 5 bases and J 4 bases; nucleotides not matched to a gene: 7. This CDR3 comprises 14 residues. The DNA of the CDR3 is TGTGCCACCTGGGGGGACTTTAGTGATTGGATCAAGACGTTT. It specifies CATWGDFSDWIKTF.